The source of this T cell receptor beta chain is a study of persistence of HIV-infected CD4 T cells. Whole-study findings and limits: Degenerate expanded CDR3beta sequences were enriched among CMV- and Gag-responding cells.

Points on this clone: Antigen specificity is unknown.

V shed 5 bases, J shed 0 bases, and the junction held 8 bases outside the gene matches. Germline assignment: CDR1 MNHNY and CDR2 SVGAGI (reference sequence). This CDR3 is built from 17 residues. The immunoSEQ assay was version 4, run in survey mode. Each sample used up to about 1 ug genomic DNA diluted to about 10 ng/uL. The repertoire was sequenced with immunoSEQ multiplex PCR; TCRdb's copy has only in-frame clones and lacks some. This sample has about 36,000 clones; 85% to 90% occur once, and the top ten carry about 5%. An overlapping HIV-1 Gag peptide pool stimulated these cells at 0.95 to 1 ug/peptide/mL. CD40L-negative CD69-negative CD45RO-high memory CD4+ T cells were sorted as populations depleted of antigen-responding cells. Adults with HIV-1 started suppressive ART while chronically infected. CD8-depleted PBMCs were stimulated approximately 20 hours with anti-CD28/CD49d costimulation, CD40-blocking antibody and enfuvirtide.

The sequencing here drew on cultured CD4+ T cells from PBMCs, taken from a patient who received antiretroviral therapy. The V and J genes are TRBV6-6 and TRBJ1-4; 8 nucleotides agree with TRBD1. The receptor comes from an adult with HIV. The donor label of this sample is uncertain. CDR3: CASSHATGVATNEKLFF. The CDR3 DNA is TGTGCCAGCAGTCACGCGACAGGGGTAGCAACTAATGAAAAACTGTTTTTT.